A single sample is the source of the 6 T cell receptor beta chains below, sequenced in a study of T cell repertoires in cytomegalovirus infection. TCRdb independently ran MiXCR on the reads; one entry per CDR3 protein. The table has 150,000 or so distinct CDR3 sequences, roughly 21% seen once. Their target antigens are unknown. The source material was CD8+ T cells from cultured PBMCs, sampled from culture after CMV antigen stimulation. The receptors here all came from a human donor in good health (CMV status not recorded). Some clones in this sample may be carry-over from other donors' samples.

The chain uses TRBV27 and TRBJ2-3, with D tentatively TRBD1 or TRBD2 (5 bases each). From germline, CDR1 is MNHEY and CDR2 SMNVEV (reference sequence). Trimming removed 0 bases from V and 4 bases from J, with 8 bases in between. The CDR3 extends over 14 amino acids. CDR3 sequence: CASSLSRGADTQYF. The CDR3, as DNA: TGTGCCAGCAGTTTATCGAGGGGCGCAGATACGCAGTATTTT.

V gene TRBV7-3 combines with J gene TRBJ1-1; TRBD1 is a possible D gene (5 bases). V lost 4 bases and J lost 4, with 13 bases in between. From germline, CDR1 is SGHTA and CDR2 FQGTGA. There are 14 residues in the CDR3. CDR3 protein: CASSSGGTGTEAFF. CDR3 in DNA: TGTGCCAGCAGCTCCGGGGGGACGGGCACTGAAGCTTTCTTT.

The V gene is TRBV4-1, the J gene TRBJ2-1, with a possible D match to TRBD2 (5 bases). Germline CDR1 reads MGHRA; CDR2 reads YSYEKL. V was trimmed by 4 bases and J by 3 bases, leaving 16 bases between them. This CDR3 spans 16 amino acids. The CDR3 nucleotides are TGCGCCAGCAGCCTGGGCCCGGGAACGGGCTACAATGAGCAGTTCTTC. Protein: CASSLGPGTGYNEQFF.

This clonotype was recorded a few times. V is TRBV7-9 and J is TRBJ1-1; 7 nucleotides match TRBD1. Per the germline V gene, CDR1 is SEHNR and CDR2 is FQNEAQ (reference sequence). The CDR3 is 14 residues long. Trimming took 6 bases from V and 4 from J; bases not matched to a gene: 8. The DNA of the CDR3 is TGTGCCAGCAGTCCCGACAGGGTCGGCACTGAAGCTTTCTTT. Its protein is CASSPDRVGTEAFF.

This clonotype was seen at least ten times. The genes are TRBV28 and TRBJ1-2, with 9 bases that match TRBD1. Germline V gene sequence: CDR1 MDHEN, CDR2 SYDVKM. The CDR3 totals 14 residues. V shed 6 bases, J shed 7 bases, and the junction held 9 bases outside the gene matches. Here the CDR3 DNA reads TGTGCCAGCAGCCCCGGGACAGGGATTTTTGGCTACACCTTC. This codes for CASSPGTGIFGYTF.

For the CDR3, the DNA is TGTGCCAGCAGCTTAGTGGCTTCCTACGAGCAGTACTTC. This codes for CASSLVASYEQYF. The rearrangement uses TRBV7-2 and TRBJ2-7; D remains unclear. CDR1 is SGHTA and CDR2 is FQGNSA in the germline V gene. This CDR3 has 13 residues. V was shortened by 1 base and J by 1 base, with 5 bases between the two germline ends.